The entry that follows covers one TCR beta chain sequence. Its antigen is currently unknown. The source of the sample is a study of cytomegalovirus exposure and HLA in healthy donors. Study-wide results and limits: The study flagged about 160 TCR beta chains as cytomegalovirus-associated.

The study ran its PCR with 60 Vbeta and 13 Jbeta primers. As processed by the authors: The authors later counted about 80 million unique TCR beta chains, 9.5 million to 13 million of them shared. Clones were sequenced by immunoSEQ multiplex PCR, and TCRdb holds only the in-frame ones, with some missing. V and J calls and clone size are copied from that table; D and trimming were computed from the DNA. This sample has around 94,000 clones, with 78% found just once. Trimming cost V 5 bases and J 1 base, with 8 bases left between them. CDR1 is MNHEY and CDR2 is SVGAGI in the germline V gene. There are 13 residues in the CDR3.

The TCR comes from a woman aged 40 to 50 in good health and CMV-seropositive. Sequenced input: PBMCs. The chain is built from TRBV6-5 and TRBJ2-5, with D possibly being TRBD2 (6 bases). CDR3 sequence (DNA): TGTGCCAGCAGTCCGGGACTCCAAGAGACCCAGTACTTC. Its translation is CASSPGLQETQYF.